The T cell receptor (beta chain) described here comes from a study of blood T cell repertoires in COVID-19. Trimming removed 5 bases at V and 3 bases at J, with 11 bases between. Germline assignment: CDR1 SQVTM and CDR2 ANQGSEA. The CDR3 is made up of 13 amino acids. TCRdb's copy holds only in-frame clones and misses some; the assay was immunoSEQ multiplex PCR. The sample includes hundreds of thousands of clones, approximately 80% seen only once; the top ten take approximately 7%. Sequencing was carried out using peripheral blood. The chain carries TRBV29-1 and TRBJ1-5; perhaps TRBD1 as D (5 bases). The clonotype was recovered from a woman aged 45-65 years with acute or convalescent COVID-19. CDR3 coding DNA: TGCAGCGTTCAATGGGGGGTCAATCAGCCCCAGCATTTT. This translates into CSVQWGVNQPQHF.